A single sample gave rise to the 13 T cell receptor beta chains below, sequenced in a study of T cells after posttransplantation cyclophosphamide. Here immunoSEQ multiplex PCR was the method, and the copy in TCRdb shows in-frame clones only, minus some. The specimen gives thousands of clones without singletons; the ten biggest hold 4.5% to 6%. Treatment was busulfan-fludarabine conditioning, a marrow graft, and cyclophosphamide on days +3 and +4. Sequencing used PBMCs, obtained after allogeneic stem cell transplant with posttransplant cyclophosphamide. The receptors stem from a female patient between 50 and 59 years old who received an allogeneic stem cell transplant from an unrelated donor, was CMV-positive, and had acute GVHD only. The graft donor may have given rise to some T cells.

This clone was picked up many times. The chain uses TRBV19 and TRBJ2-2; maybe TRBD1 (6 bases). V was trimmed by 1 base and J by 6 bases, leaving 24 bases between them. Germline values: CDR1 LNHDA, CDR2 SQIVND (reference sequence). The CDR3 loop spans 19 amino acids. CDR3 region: CASSIGQVRGAGRAGELFF. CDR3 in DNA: TGTGCCAGTAGTATAGGTCAAGTCAGGGGAGCAGGGCGAGCCGGGGAGCTGTTTTTT.

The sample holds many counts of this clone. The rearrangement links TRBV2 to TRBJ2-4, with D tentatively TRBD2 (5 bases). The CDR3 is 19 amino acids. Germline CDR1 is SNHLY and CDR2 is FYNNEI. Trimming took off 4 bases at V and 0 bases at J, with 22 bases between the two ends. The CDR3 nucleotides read TGTGCCAGCAGTGGGTTCGAAGTGATAGGAGGTGAAGCCAAAAACATTCAGTACTTC. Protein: CASSGFEVIGGEAKNIQYF. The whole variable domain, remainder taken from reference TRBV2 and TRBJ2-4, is EPEVTQTPSHQVTQMGQEVILRCVPISNHLYFYWYRQILGQKVEFLVSFYNNEISEKSEIFDDQFSVERPDGSNFTLKIRSTKLEDSAMYFCASSGFEVIGGEAKNIQYFGAGTRLSVL.

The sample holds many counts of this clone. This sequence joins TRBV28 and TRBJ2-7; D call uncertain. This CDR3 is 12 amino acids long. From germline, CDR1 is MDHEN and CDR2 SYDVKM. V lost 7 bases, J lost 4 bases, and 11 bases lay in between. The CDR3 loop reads CASMARKYEQYF. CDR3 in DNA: TGTGCCAGCATGGCCAGAAAATACGAGCAGTACTTC.

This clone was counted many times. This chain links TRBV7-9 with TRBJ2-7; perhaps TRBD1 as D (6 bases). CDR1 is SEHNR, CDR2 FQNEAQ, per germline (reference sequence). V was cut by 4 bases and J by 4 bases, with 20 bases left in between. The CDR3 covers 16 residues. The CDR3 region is CASSSTYDRTVYEQYF. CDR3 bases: TGTGCCAGCAGCTCGACATATGACAGGACCGTATACGAGCAGTACTTC.

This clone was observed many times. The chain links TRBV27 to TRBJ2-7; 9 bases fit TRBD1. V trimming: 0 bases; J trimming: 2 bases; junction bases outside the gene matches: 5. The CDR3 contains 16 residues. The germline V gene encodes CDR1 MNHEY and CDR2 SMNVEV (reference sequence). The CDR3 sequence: CASSLSGQGGTYEQYF. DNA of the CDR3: TGTGCCAGCAGTTTATCGGGACAGGGTGGTACCTACGAGCAGTACTTC.

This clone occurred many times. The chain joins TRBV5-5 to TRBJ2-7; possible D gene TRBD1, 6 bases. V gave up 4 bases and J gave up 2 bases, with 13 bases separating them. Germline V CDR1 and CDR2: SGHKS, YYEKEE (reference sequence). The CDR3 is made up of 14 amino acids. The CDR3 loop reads CASSDKTGAYEQYF. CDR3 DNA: TGTGCCAGCAGCGACAAGACAGGAGCCTACGAGCAGTACTTC.

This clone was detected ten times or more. CDR3 sequence: CATSKTPRSSNEKLFF. Written as DNA, the CDR3 is TGTGCCACCAGCAAAACCCCTCGGAGTTCCAATGAAAAACTGTTTTTT. V and J are TRBV15 and TRBJ1-4; D is ambiguous. The CDR3 contains 16 residues. Trimming removed 4 bases from V and 5 bases from J, with 17 bases in between. The germline CDR1 and CDR2 sequences are LNHNV and YYDKDF (reference sequence).

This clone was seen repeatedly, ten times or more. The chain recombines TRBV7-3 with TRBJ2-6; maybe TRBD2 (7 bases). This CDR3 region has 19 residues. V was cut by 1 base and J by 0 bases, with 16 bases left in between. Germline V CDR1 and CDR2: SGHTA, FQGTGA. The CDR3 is CASSLRGGVGFSGANVLTF. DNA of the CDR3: TGTGCCAGCAGCTTAAGAGGGGGGGTAGGGTTCTCTGGGGCCAACGTCCTGACTTTC. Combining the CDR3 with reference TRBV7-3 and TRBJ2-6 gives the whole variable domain GAGVSQTPSNKVTEKGKYVELRCDPISGHTALYWYRQSLGQGPEFLIYFQGTGAADDSGLPNDRFFAVRPEGSVSTLKIQRTERGDSAVYLCASSLRGGVGFSGANVLTFGAGSRLTVL.

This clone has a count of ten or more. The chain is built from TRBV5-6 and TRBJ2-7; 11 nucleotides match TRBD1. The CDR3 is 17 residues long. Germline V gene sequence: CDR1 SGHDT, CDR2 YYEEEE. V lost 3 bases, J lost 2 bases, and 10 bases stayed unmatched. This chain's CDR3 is CASSSPWDRGSAYEQYF. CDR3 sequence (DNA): TGTGCCAGCAGCTCACCGTGGGACAGGGGGTCTGCCTACGAGCAGTACTTC. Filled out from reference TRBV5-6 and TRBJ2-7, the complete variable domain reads DAGVTQSPTHLIKTRGQQVTLRCSPKSGHDTVSWYQQALGQGPQFIFQYYEEEERQRGNFPDRFSGHQFPNYSSELNVNALLLGDSALYLCASSSPWDRGSAYEQYFGPGTRLTVT.

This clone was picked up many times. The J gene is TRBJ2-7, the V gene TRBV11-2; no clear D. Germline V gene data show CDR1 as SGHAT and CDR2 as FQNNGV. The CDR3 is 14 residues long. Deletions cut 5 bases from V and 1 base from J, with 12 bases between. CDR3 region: CASSPGSSSYEQYF. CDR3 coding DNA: TGTGCCAGCAGCCCCGGTTCGAGTTCCTACGAGCAGTACTTC.

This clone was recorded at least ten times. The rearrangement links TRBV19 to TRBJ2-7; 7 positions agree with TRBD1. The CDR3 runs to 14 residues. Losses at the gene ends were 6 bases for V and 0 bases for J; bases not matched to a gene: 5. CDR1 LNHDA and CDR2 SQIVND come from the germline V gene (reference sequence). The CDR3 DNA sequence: TGTGCCAGTAGCGACAGGGCCCTCTCCTACGAGCAGTACTTC. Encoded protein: CASSDRALSYEQYF. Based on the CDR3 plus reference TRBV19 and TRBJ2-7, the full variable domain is DGGITQSPKYLFRKEGQNVTLSCEQNLNHDAMYWYRQDPGQGLRLIYYSQIVNDFQKGDIAEGYSVSREKKESFPLTVTSAQKNPTAFYLCASSDRALSYEQYFGPGTRLTVT.

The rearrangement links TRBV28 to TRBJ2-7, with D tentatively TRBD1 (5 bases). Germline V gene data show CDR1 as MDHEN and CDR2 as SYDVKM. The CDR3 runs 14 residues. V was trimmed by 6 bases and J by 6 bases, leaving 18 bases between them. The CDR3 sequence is CASSSILGRGEQYF. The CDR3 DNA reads TGTGCCAGCAGCTCGATTCTGGGGCGAGGCGAGCAGTACTTC.

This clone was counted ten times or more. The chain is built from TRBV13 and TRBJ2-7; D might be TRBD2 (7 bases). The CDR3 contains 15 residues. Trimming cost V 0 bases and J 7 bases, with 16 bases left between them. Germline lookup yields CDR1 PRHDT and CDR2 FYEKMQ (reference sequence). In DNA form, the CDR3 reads TGTGCCAGCAGCTTAGGATTGCGGGGGCCGGGGGAGCAGTACTTC. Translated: CASSLGLRGPGEQYF.